A single sample is the source of the 9 T cell receptor beta chains below, sequenced in a study of blood T cell repertoires in COVID-19. Assay used: immunoSEQ multiplex PCR; TCRdb lists only in-frame clones, some missing. Of some 110,000 clones listed, about 64% are singletons. Sequenced sample: peripheral blood. These receptors all come from a human donor with acute or convalescent COVID-19. The donor label of this sample is uncertain.

The DNA of the CDR3 is TGTGCCAGCAGCCCGCAGGGTGGGCTCTATGGCTACACCTTC. Translated: CASSPQGGLYGYTF. The chain carries TRBV28 and TRBJ1-2; the D gene is possibly TRBD1 (5 bases). V was pared by 6 bases and J by 4 bases, with 15 bases between. Germline lookup yields CDR1 MDHEN and CDR2 SYDVKM. The CDR3 covers 14 residues.

The chain recombines TRBV11-2 with TRBJ2-1; D might be TRBD1 (6 bases). CDR1 and CDR2 from the germline V gene are SGHAT and FQNNGV. The CDR3 runs to 13 residues. V lost 3 bases and J lost 9, with 12 bases in between. The CDR3 nucleotides read TGTGCCAGCAGCTTTACAGGGCTGGGTGAGCAGTTCTTC. Protein: CASSFTGLGEQFF.

The V and J genes are TRBV5-1 and TRBJ2-1; 10 positions match TRBD2. The CDR3 covers 16 residues. With V trimmed by 0 bases and J by 10 bases, 10 bases remained unmatched. Germline values: CDR1 SGHRS, CDR2 YFSETQ. CDR3 in DNA: TGCGCCAGCAGCTTGGGGTCTCTAGCGGGGGATCGGGAGCAGTTCTTC. Amino acid sequence: CASSLGSLAGDREQFF.

This clone was detected a few times. The chain joins TRBV6-6 to TRBJ1-2; D is perhaps TRBD1 (6 bases). Germline V gives CDR1 MNHNY, CDR2 SVGAGI (reference sequence). The length of the CDR3 is 16 residues. V was clipped by 2 bases and J by 2 bases, with 15 bases between them. CDR3 region: CASSYGVGARNYGYTF. CDR3 nucleotide sequence: TGTGCCAGCAGTTACGGGGTGGGGGCGCGGAACTATGGCTACACCTTC.

The V gene is TRBV6-6, the J gene TRBJ1-3; D is perhaps TRBD1 (5 bases). CDR3 length: 13 residues. Germline CDR1 MNHNY, CDR2 SVGAGI (reference sequence). The V end was cut by 6 bases, the J end by 1 base, with 7 bases between. CDR3 sequence reads: CASRAGSGNTIYF. DNA for the CDR3: TGTGCCAGCAGAGCAGGGTCTGGAAACACCATATATTTT.

This chain uses TRBV5-5 with TRBJ1-2; TRBD1 agrees at 9 bases. CDR1 is SGHKS, CDR2 YYEKEE, per germline (reference sequence). This CDR3 is built from 14 residues. Losses at the gene ends were 5 bases for V and 2 bases for J; bases not matched to a gene: 4. The DNA of the CDR3 is TGTGCCAGCAGTTCCGGGACAGGGAACTATGGCTACACCTTC. It yields the protein CASSSGTGNYGYTF.

The chain links TRBV6-2 or TRBV6-3 to TRBJ1-2; TRBD1 aligns across 10 bases. Germline V gene lookup returns CDR1 MNHEY and CDR2 SVGEGT. This CDR3 has 15 amino acids. V shed 2 bases and J 7 bases; nucleotides not matched to a gene: 7. The CDR3 DNA reads as TGTGCCAGCAGTTACCCCGGGACAGGGGAGTTTGGCTACACCTTC. This encodes CASSYPGTGEFGYTF.

This clone has only one observation. This chain connects TRBV12-3 or TRBV12-4 to TRBJ1-2; D remains unclear. This CDR3 spans 13 amino acids. With 2 bases removed from V and 8 bases from J, the gap between germline ends came to 12 bases. The chain's CDR3 is CASSLNSPLGYTF. The DNA of the CDR3 is TGTGCCAGCAGTTTAAACAGCCCACTGGGCTACACCTTC.

This clone turned up a few times. V is TRBV5-1 and J is TRBJ1-1, with D maybe TRBD1 (6 bases). Trimming removed 4 bases at V and 1 base at J, with 14 bases between. The CDR3 consists of 15 residues. Looked up from germline, CDR1 is SGHRS and CDR2 is YFSETQ. CDR3 nucleotides: TGCGCCAGCAGCCCACTACAGACAGGGAACACTGAAGCTTTCTTT. Residues: CASSPLQTGNTEAFF. Looking up the rest from reference TRBV5-1 and TRBJ1-1 gives the full variable domain: KAGVTQTPRYLIKTRGQQVTLSCSPISGHRSVSWYQQTPGQGLQFLFEYFSETQRNKGNFPGRFSGRQFSNSRSEMNVSTLELGDSALYLCASSPLQTGNTEAFFGQGTRLTVV.